The 4 T cell receptor beta chains given below trace back to one sample, sequenced in a study of shared clonotypes between healthy human individuals. Naivety among CD8 cells was defined by CD45RO negativity and positive CCR7 selection, thereby excluding terminally differentiated effector memory CD45RA+ cells. The table came from immunoSEQ multiplex PCR; TCRdb's copy has only in-frame clones and leaves some out. The sample has around 1,900,000 clones, about 94% seen once; the top ten hold 1.5% to 2%. Sample: naive CD8+ T cells from PBMCs. The receptors derive from a man aged 18 to 29 in good health. Some clones in this sample may be carry-over from other donors' samples.

The chain combines TRBV18 with TRBJ1-1; D gene unclear. This CDR3 is built from 18 residues. Trimming shortened V by 2 bases and J by 1 base, and 20 bases separated the two germline ends. Germline V gene lookup returns CDR1 KGHSH and CDR2 LQKENI. CDR3: CASSPNGQMGNANTEAFF. The CDR3 bases are TGTGCCAGCTCACCAAATGGCCAAATGGGAAATGCGAACACTGAAGCTTTCTTT.

This clone was recorded a few times. The CDR3 sequence is CASSSIATNEKLFF. CDR3 coding DNA: TGTGCCAGCAGCTCCATTGCAACTAATGAAAAACTGTTTTTT. The chain is built from TRBV28 and TRBJ1-4; D not certain. The germline CDR1 and CDR2 sequences are MDHEN and SYDVKM. CDR3 length equals 14 residues. The V end lost 6 bases, the J end lost 0 bases, and 8 bases lay between the germline ends.

This clone occurred once. As DNA, the CDR3 is TGTGCCAGCAGCCTCCCATTGGGAAGGCAACAAGACTCGGACACTGAAGCTTTCTTT. Translating it yields CASSLPLGRQQDSDTEAFF. This chain joins TRBV7-9 and TRBJ1-1, with D hard to call. V was cut by 5 bases and J by 3 bases, with 28 bases left in between. The CDR3 contains 19 residues. Germline values: CDR1 SEHNR, CDR2 FQNEAQ (reference sequence).

The rearrangement links TRBV27 to TRBJ1-1, with 12 bases matching TRBD1. The CDR3 has 16 residues. V lost 5 bases and J lost 7; bases outside the gene matches: 11. CDR1 MNHEY and CDR2 SMNVEV come from the germline V gene (reference sequence). Written as DNA, the CDR3 is TGTGCCAGCAGTCCGGTTCCCGGGACAGGGGGCGGTGAAGCTTTCTTT. As protein: CASSPVPGTGGGEAFF.